This T cell receptor beta chain was sequenced in a study of control samples from healthy donors and cancer patients. The assay was immunoSEQ multiplex PCR, and TCRdb's table has in-frame clones only and misses some. In the table there are about 130,000 clones, around 93% of which are singletons. Trimming pared 0 bases from V and 6 bases from J, leaving 11 bases between. The CDR3 totals 15 residues. CDR1 LNHNV and CDR2 YYDKDF come from the germline V gene (reference sequence). The chain is built from TRBV15 and TRBJ2-2; D not certain. This sequence originates from a man in his fifties or sixties with head and neck cancer. Sequencing input: PBMCs. CDR3 sequence reads: CATSRDGNGAGELFF. The CDR3 DNA sequence: TGTGCCACCAGCAGAGATGGTAATGGGGCCGGGGAGCTGTTTTTT.